This entry concerns a single T cell receptor beta chain. Its antigen is unknown. These data belong to a study of cytomegalovirus exposure and HLA in healthy donors. Study-wide context: One earlier analysis, a look at about 179 million T cells, found some 110 million unique TCR beta sequences.

Both 60 Vbeta primers and 13 Jbeta primers went into the PCR. Produced via immunoSEQ multiplex PCR; TCRdb's table is partial and in-frame only. The sample carries about 120,000 clones, about 76% recorded once. This CDR3 comprises 18 residues. Trimming pared 8 bases from V and 6 bases from J, leaving 29 bases between. Per the germline V gene, CDR1 is LNHDA and CDR2 is SQIVND (reference sequence). Study observations and caveats: Data from an earlier analysis indicated that most TCR beta V segments were productive either about 90% or about 30% of the time. The authors assumed roughly uniform sequencing depth across donors for presence/absence analyses. The classifier was said to identify cytomegalovirus status with high specificity and sensitivity.

V is TRBV19 and J is TRBJ1-5; no firm D call. The sequenced sample consisted of PBMCs. This receptor was identified in a man aged 55 to 70 in good health and CMV-seropositive. CDR3 coding DNA: TGTGCCAGTCGGCCTTCCTCTTCAGGATATCCCCTTAGTCAGCCCCAGCATTTT. Translating gives CASRPSSSGYPLSQPQHF. Drawing the rest from reference TRBV19 and TRBJ1-5, the complete variable domain is DGGITQSPKYLFRKEGQNVTLSCEQNLNHDAMYWYRQDPGQGLRLIYYSQIVNDFQKGDIAEGYSVSREKKESFPLTVTSAQKNPTAFYLCASRPSSSGYPLSQPQHFGDGTRLSIL.